Listed below are T cell receptor beta chains from one sample, sequenced in a study of shared clonotypes between healthy human individuals. Clones were read by immunoSEQ multiplex PCR, and TCRdb kept only the in-frame ones, dropping some. The table shows about 1,800,000 clones, with less than 95% occurring only once. Sequencing was performed on naive CD8+ T cells sorted from blood. Receptor source: a man aged 18 to 29 in good health. Each CDR3 is given with its conserved first and last residue. The D gene is left open where the match is weak.

v_gene	d_gene	CDR3aa
TRBV6-1	TRBD1	CASIIRQGYEQYF
TRBV9	-	CASSVVESGETEAFF
TRBV7-2	TRBD2	CASSLATSGRADLTDTQYF
TRBV6-5	-	CASSYAGSYNEQFF
TRBV19	TRBD2	CASSQGLAGPSYEQYF
TRBV5-5	-	CASSLVSPRPRKGYTF
TRBV28	TRBD1	CASSPDRPPLHF
TRBV19	TRBD1	CASHSGTGSYEQYF
TRBV5-6	TRBD2	CASRKGLAGESYEQYF
TRBV4-3	-	CASSQDRTSTDTQYF
TRBV6-5	-	CASSYHGGGPFDEQFF
TRBV30	-	CAWSVGSSYEQYF
TRBV6-5	TRBD1	CASRGMSYEQYF
TRBV10-3	-	CAISDPRDVSYEQYF
TRBV10-1	TRBD2	CASSETSGGNEQFF
TRBV11-2	-	CASSLVGEAYEQYF
TRBV30	TRBD1	CAWSVRDSTYEQYF
TRBV4-1	-	CASSQEGDTGELFF
TRBV19	-	CASSIDSASHPSPLHF
TRBV27	-	CASSFGGSGQPQHF
TRBV7-9	TRBD1	CASSLVTGGVYYEKLFF
TRBV19	TRBD2	CASSIGGGSGNEQFF
TRBV19	TRBD1	CAIWDSMNTEAFF
TRBV28	-	CASSLGGTYEQYF
TRBV10-1	-	CASSEIFDTSSYEQYF
TRBV6-1	-	CASSEARQVPGADTQYF
TRBV7-7	TRBD1	CASSRGQGDEKLFF
TRBV5-1	-	CASSLYGLPNTEAFF
TRBV13	-	CASSLTGGNSPLHF
TRBV7-9	TRBD2	CASSLMMYGGLADTQYF
TRBV28	-	CASSLRGLDGELFF
TRBV28	-	CASSLTRQAYSYEQYF
TRBV27	TRBD2	CASRPGLDGETQYF
TRBV6-5	-	CASSPAGILPRDF
TRBV7-8	TRBD1	CASSVSGTDTEAFF
TRBV18	-	CASSPDSYSYEQYF
TRBV2	TRBD2	CASSKLAPLETQYF
TRBV6-1	-	CASKGTLNTEAFF
TRBV19	-	CASSIEEGSNQPQHF